The present entry profiles one T cell receptor (beta chain) with its context. Its antigen is unknown. The entry originates in a study of tumor-infiltrating lymphocytes in primary liver carcinoma. Study-level background: Productive TCRbeta read counts per sample ran from roughly 3.7 to 6.8 million and were similar across tissue types.

DNA and RNA were both co-extracted from approximately 20-30 mg of bulk tissue that had not been sorted. Researchers took samples from five separate regions of each tumor. In germline, CDR1 is SQVTM, CDR2 ANQGSEA. V dropped 6 bases and J dropped 2; count of bases not matched to a gene: 14. The CDR3 is made up of 16 amino acids. Total RNA amounting to roughly 0.5 ug was the source from which TCR beta cDNA was made with a constant-region primer. The TCR beta library was amplified through three nested multiplex PCR rounds in a modified ARM-PCR procedure. Each of the first two PCR rounds ran approximately 11 cycles with TRBV1-TRBV30 forward and C-beta reverse primers. TCRdb called the multiplex PCR reads again in MiXCR, with one record for every CDR3 protein. The data contain 100,000 to 150,000 distinct CDR3 sequences, 60% to 75% of them singletons. The study's findings and limits: The study found tumor-adjacent and tumor-blood pairs overlapped less than tumor region pairs. Among top clones, only about 8-25% appeared in all five tumor regions.

The gene calls are TRBV29-1 and TRBJ2-7; 9 bases align to TRBD2. The TCR sequence derives from a woman aged 55-69 years with primary liver carcinoma and hepatitis B virus infection. The sequenced sample was liver tumor tissue from sampling region 3. Subset given: tumor region T3, left-lateral pole. The CDR3 sequence is CSVGTSRTWAPYEQYF. In DNA, the CDR3 is TGCAGCGTGGGGACTAGCAGGACTTGGGCCCCCTACGAGCAGTACTTC.